The sequence of this T cell receptor (beta chain) was determined in a study of T cells in Graves' hyperthyroidism and ophthalmopathy. In this sample, this clonotype turned up many times. Its target is unknown. Notes on the study in general: Stable hyperthyroidism was separated from ophthalmopathy by a model based on 13 V-J features. Appearing also in blood were most of the thyroid clonotypes expanded above 0.001.

Germline V CDR1 and CDR2: SGHRS, YFSETQ. The CDR3 has 18 residues. The trim removed 4 bases at V and 3 bases at J, leaving 13 bases unmatched. Regions amplified from RNA transcripts were the TCR beta CDR3 regions. Researchers ran a first-round RT-PCR on the TCR CDR3 using the HTBI primer set. TCRdb ran MiXCR on the multiplex PCR reads and lists one entry per CDR3 protein. The table has around 520,000 distinct CDR3 sequences, about an eighth seen once. Patients aged 18 to 65 had newly diagnosed hyperthyroidism of under 2 months' duration. Patients were excluded because of uncontrolled infection, other autoimmune disease, pregnancy or lactation.

Sequenced sample: blood. The chain links TRBV5-1 to TRBJ2-7, with 13 bases lining up with TRBD2. The source of this sequence is a woman under 30 with Graves' hyperthyroidism. Here the CDR3 DNA reads TGCGCCAGCAGCCAGGGGACTAGCGGGATCCACCTATTCTACGAGCAGTACTTC. Its protein product is CASSQGTSGIHLFYEQYF.